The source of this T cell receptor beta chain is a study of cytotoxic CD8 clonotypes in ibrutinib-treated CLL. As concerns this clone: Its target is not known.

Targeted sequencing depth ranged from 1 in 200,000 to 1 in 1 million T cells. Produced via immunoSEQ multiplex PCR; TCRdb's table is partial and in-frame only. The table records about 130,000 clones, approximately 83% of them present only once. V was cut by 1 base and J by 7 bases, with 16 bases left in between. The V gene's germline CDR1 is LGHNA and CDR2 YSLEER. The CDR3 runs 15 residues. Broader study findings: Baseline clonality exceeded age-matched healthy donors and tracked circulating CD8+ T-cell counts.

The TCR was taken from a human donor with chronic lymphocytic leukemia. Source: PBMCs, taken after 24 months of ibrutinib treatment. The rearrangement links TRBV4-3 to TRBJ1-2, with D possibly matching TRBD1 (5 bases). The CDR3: CASSQVTQGMAGYTF. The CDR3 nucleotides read TGCGCCAGCAGCCAAGTTACCCAGGGTATGGCTGGCTACACCTTC.